A selection of T cell receptor beta chains follows, all from one sample in a study of shared clonotypes between healthy human individuals. Sequencing was performed with immunoSEQ multiplex PCR; in TCRdb, only in-frame clones are kept and a portion is missing. Of hundreds of thousands of clones detected, about 95% appear once; the ten largest clones hold around 0.11%. Sequencing used naive CD8+ T cells sorted from blood. Source of these receptors: a woman aged 25 to 39 in good health. CDR3s include the opening cysteine and the closing phenylalanine or tryptophan. D genes are given only for firm matches. Size is stated for part of the rows, as once, few or many counts, or as a class when the clone is expanded.

CDR3nt	CDR3aa	d_gene	abundance	v_gene	j_gene	len
TGTGCCAGTAGTATAGATGGGGAATCCGAGCAGTACTTC	CASSIDGESEQYF	NA	NA	TRBV19	TRBJ2-7	13
TGTGCCAGCAGTTCACTCACAGGGATCGAGCAGTACTTC	CASSSLTGIEQYF	NA	NA	TRBV27	TRBJ2-7	13
TGTGCCAGTAGTATAGGCGTCTTGGGGTGGGCCACTGAAGCTTTCTTT	CASSIGVLGWATEAFF	NA	NA	TRBV19	TRBJ1-1	16
TGCGCCAGCAGCCGTCCCCAAGAGACCCAGTACTTC	CASSRPQETQYF	NA	NA	TRBV5-1	TRBJ2-5	12
TGTGCCAGCATTGGGGACGAAACCTACGAGCAGTACTTC	CASIGDETYEQYF	NA	NA	TRBV6-6	TRBJ2-7	13
TGTGCCAGCCGGCCTGCAACTAATGAAAAACTGTTTTTT	CASRPATNEKLFF	NA	NA	TRBV18	TRBJ1-4	13
TGTGCCAGCAGTCAATTGGGACTAGCGGCCTACGAGCAGTACTTC	CASSQLGLAAYEQYF	TRBD2	NA	TRBV28	TRBJ2-7	15
TGTGCCAGCAGTTTATCGGGGGCAGGGAATTCACCCCTCCACTTT	CASSLSGAGNSPLHF	NA	NA	TRBV27	TRBJ1-6	15
TGTGCCAGCAGCCCTCAGGGGAACACTGAAGCTTTCTTT	CASSPQGNTEAFF	NA	few	TRBV5-6	TRBJ1-1	13
TGCGCCAGCAGCCAAGGGACAGGGGGCCAAGATACGCAGTATTTT	CASSQGTGGQDTQYF	TRBD1	NA	TRBV4-1	TRBJ2-3	15
TGTGCCAGCAGCCAAGCAGTTCTTACCTACGAGCAGTACTTC	CASSQAVLTYEQYF	NA	NA	TRBV4-2	TRBJ2-7	14
TGTGCCAGTACTCGACAGGGTCTCGACAATCAGCCCCAGCATTTT	CASTRQGLDNQPQHF	TRBD1	NA	TRBV19	TRBJ1-5	15
TGTGCCAGCAGCTTAGCCGATCTGAATTTCTTT	CASSLADLNFF	NA	NA	TRBV13	TRBJ1-1	11
TGTGCCAGCAGCTCCGGGGCAGGGGGGAACACTGAAGCTTTCTTT	CASSSGAGGNTEAFF	TRBD1	once	TRBV9	TRBJ1-1	15
TGCGCCAGCAGCCAAGGTCTGAGACTAGACCTAACGAACACCGGGGAGCTGTTTTTT	CASSQGLRLDLTNTGELFF	NA	NA	TRBV4-1	TRBJ2-2	19
TGTGCCAGCAGTGAATCTCTAGCGGGGTACTATGGCTACACCTTC	CASSESLAGYYGYTF	NA	NA	TRBV25-1	TRBJ1-2	15
TGTGCCAGCAGCGCGGGGACAGGGGCCCCCTACGAGCAGTACTTC	CASSAGTGAPYEQYF	TRBD1	NA	TRBV9	TRBJ2-7	15
TGTGCCAGCAGTTTCACAGCCGGGTGGAACACAGAAACGCAGTATTTT	CASSFTAGWNTETQYF	NA	NA	TRBV28	TRBJ2-3	16
TGTGCCAGCAGTTTCGGGGGGGCCACCGGGGAGCTGTTTTTT	CASSFGGATGELFF	TRBD2	NA	TRBV27	TRBJ2-2	14
TGTGCCAGCAGTTCAACAGGGGAGCATAATTCACCCCTCCACTTT	CASSSTGEHNSPLHF	TRBD1	NA	TRBV28	TRBJ1-6	15
TGTGCCAGCAGCATACAACGGGTAGCGGGAGCCTACGAGCAGTACTTC	CASSIQRVAGAYEQYF	TRBD2	NA	TRBV11-2	TRBJ2-7	16
TGTGCCAGCAGTCCAGGGACAGGGAATCAGCCCCAGCATTTT	CASSPGTGNQPQHF	TRBD1	NA	TRBV27	TRBJ1-5	14
TGTGCCAGCAGTTTAATGGGACAGATCGAGCAGTACTTC	CASSLMGQIEQYF	TRBD1	NA	TRBV27	TRBJ2-7	13
TGTGCCAGCACCCTCAGCGGAGAGAACACTGAAGCTTTCTTT	CASTLSGENTEAFF	NA	NA	TRBV28	TRBJ1-1	14
TGCAGCGTTGAGAAGACAGGGATTAACTATGGCTACACCTTC	CSVEKTGINYGYTF	TRBD1	NA	TRBV29-1	TRBJ1-2	14
TGTGCCAGCAGTGATGCTGGCGGGGACGGGTTCTTC	CASSDAGGDGFF	NA	NA	TRBV25-1	TRBJ2-1	12
TGTGCCAGCAGTGAAGGGCGGCAACCCTCTAACTATGGCTACACCTTC	CASSEGRQPSNYGYTF	NA	NA	TRBV6-1	TRBJ1-2	16
TGTGCCAGCAGCTCCCCTGATTGGACAGACAACTACGAGCAGTACTTC	CASSSPDWTDNYEQYF	NA	NA	TRBV21-1	TRBJ2-7	16
TGTGCCAGCAGCGCCCGGACCCCGGTAGGCAATCAGCCCCAGCATTTT	CASSARTPVGNQPQHF	NA	once	TRBV7-8	TRBJ1-5	16
TGCGCCAGCAGAGCGGGCATGGACTACGAGCAGTACTTC	CASRAGMDYEQYF	NA	NA	TRBV5-1	TRBJ2-7	13